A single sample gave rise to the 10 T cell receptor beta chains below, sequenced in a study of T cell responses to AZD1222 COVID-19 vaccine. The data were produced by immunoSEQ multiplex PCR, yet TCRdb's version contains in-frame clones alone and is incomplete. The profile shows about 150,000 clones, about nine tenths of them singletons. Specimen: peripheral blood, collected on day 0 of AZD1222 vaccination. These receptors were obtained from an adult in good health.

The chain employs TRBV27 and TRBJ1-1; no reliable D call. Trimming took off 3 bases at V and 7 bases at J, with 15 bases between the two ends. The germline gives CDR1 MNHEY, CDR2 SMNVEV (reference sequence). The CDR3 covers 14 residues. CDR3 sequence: CASSLARTGYEAFF. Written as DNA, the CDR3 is TGTGCCAGCAGTTTGGCGCGGACCGGGTATGAAGCTTTCTTT.

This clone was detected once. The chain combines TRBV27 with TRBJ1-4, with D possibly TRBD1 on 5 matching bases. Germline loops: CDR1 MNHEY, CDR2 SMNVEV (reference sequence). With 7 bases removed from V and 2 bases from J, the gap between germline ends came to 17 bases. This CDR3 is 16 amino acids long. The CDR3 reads CASTAVLGGTNEKLFF. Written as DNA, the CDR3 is TGTGCCAGCACCGCCGTCCTCGGGGGGACTAATGAAAAACTGTTTTTT.

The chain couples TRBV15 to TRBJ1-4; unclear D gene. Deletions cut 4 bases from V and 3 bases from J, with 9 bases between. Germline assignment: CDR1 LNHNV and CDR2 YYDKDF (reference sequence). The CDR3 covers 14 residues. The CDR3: CATSIGQSNEKLFF. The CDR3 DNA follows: TGTGCCACCAGCATTGGGCAGTCTAATGAAAAACTGTTTTTT.

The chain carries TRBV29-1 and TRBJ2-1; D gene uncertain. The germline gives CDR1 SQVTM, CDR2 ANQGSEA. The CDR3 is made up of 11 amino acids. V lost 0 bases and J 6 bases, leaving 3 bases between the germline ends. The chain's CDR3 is CSVEDINEQFF. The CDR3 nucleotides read TGCAGCGTTGAAGATATCAATGAGCAGTTCTTC.

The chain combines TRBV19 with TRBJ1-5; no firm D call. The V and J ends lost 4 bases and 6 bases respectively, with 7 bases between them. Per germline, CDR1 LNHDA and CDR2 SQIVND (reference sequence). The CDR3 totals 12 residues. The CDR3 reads CASSTGFQPQHF. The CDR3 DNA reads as TGTGCCAGTAGTACTGGGTTTCAGCCCCAGCATTTT.

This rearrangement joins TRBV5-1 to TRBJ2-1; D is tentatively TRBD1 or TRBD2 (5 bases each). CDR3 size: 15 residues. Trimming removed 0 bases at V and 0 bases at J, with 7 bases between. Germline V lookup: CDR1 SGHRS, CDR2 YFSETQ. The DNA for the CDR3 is TGCGCCAGCAGCTTGGGGGGGAGCTCCTACAATGAGCAGTTCTTC. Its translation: CASSLGGSSYNEQFF.

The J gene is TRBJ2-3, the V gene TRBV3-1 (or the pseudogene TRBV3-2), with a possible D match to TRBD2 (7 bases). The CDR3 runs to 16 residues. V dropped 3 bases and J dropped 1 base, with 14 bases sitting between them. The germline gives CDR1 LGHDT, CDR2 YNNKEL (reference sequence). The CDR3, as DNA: TGTGCCAGCAGCCAGGGGAGGGGGGCAGGCACAGATACGCAGTATTTT. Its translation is CASSQGRGAGTDTQYF.

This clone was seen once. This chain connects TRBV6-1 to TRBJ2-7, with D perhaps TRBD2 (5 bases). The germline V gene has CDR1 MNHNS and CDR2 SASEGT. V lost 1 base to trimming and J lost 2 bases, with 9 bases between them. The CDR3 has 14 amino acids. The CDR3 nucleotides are TGTGCCAGCAGTGAAGACGGGGTAGCCTACGAGCAGTACTTC. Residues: CASSEDGVAYEQYF.

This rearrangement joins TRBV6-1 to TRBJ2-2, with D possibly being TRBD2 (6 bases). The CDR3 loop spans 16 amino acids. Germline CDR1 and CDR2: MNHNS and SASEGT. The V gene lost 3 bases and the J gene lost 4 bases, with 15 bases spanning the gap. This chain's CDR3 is CASSDSGLSPTGELFF. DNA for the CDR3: TGTGCCAGCAGTGATTCGGGACTTTCCCCCACCGGGGAGCTGTTTTTT.

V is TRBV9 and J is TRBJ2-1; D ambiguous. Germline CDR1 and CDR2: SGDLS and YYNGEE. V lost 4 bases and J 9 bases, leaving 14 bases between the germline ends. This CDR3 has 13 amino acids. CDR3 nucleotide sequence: TGTGCCAGCAGCCTATCTCTAGTCGGTGAGCAGTTCTTC. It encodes CASSLSLVGEQFF.